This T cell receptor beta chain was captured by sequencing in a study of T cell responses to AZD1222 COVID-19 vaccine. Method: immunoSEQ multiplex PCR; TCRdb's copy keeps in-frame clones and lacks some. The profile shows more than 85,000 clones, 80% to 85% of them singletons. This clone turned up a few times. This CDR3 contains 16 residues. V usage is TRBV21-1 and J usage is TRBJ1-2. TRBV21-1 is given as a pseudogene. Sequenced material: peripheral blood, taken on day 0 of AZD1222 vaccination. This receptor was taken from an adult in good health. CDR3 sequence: CASSKRRNRENYGYTF. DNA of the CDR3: TGTGCCAGCAGCAAAAGGAGAAATCGCGAAAACTATGGCTACACCTTC.